The 29 T cell receptor beta chains reported below all come from one sample, sequenced in a study of CD8+ T cells in alopecia areata. RNA extraction and reverse transcription yielded cDNA as sequencing template. Data came from immunoSEQ multiplex PCR; TCRdb stores just in-frame clones and leaves some out. The sample records 130,000 or so clones, approximately 57% being singletons. The treatment was: oral pan-JAK inhibitor, 5-10 mg twice daily. The material sequenced was CD4+ T cells sorted from blood, taken at week 4, from a patient treated with tofacitinib. The origin of the receptors is a human donor with alopecia areata.

This rearrangement joins TRBV5-6 to TRBJ2-7; D assignment may be TRBD1 or TRBD2 (5 bases each). The V gene lost 1 base and the J gene lost 6 bases, with 8 bases spanning the gap. Looked up from germline, CDR1 is SGHDT and CDR2 is YYEEEE. The CDR3 runs 12 residues. In nucleotides, the CDR3 is TGTGCCAGCAGCTTGTCGGGGCTCGAGCAGTACTTC. This translates into CASSLSGLEQYF.

This chain links TRBV5-6 with TRBJ2-7; D is uncertain. The CDR3 runs to 13 residues. The germline CDR1 and CDR2 sequences are SGHDT and YYEEEE. Trimming took 0 bases from V and 3 from J, leaving 7 bases between them. In DNA form, the CDR3 reads TGTGCCAGCAGCTTGGACAGAATCTACGAGCAGTACTTC. It yields the protein CASSLDRIYEQYF.

V is TRBV9 and J is TRBJ2-1, with 9 bases that match TRBD2. The CDR3 length is 14 residues. After removal of 3 bases from V and 8 bases from J, the junction contained 6 bases not matched to a gene. Germline loops: CDR1 SGDLS, CDR2 YYNGEE. The CDR3 DNA is TGTGCCAGCAGCGCTAGGTTAGCGGGAGATGAGCAGTTCTTC. It codes for CASSARLAGDEQFF.

The V and J genes are TRBV7-9 and TRBJ1-1; D gene uncertain. Germline V CDR1 and CDR2: SEHNR, FQNEAQ (reference sequence). CDR3 length: 14 residues. V lost 5 bases and J lost 0, with 10 bases in between. CDR3 sequence (DNA): TGTGCCAGCAGCCCCGTTAATCTGAACACTGAAGCTTTCTTT. It yields the protein CASSPVNLNTEAFF.

This rearrangement joins TRBV29-1 to TRBJ2-2; a weak D match, TRBD2 (6 bases). CDR1 is SQVTM, CDR2 ANQGSEA, per germline. This CDR3 has 16 residues. V was pared by 0 bases and J by 0 bases, with 11 bases between. The CDR3 region is CSVEDWGGANTGELFF. The CDR3 nucleotides are TGCAGCGTTGAAGATTGGGGCGGGGCGAACACCGGGGAGCTGTTTTTT.

The chain is built from TRBV11-1 and TRBJ1-2; 7 bases fit TRBD1. CDR1 SGHAT and CDR2 FQDESV come from the germline V gene (reference sequence). The CDR3 has 13 amino acids. The trim removed 5 bases at V and 4 bases at J, leaving 4 bases unmatched. The DNA for the CDR3 is TGTGCCAGCAGCCCGAGGGACAGCTATGGCTACACCTTC. As protein: CASSPRDSYGYTF.

This clone came up a few times. The sample has other DNA sequences that encode this CDR3 too. DNA of the CDR3: TGTGCCAGCAGTTCCGGGGCCAACGTCCTGACTTTC. Translated: CASSSGANVLTF. This chain connects TRBV28 to TRBJ2-6, with unresolved D. The germline V gene has CDR1 MDHEN and CDR2 SYDVKM. V lost 4 bases to trimming and J lost 4 bases, with 2 bases between them. The CDR3 is 12 amino acids.

The rearrangement uses TRBV7-2 and TRBJ2-7; 9 nucleotides line up with TRBD2. V gave up 5 bases and J gave up 0 bases; unmatched junction bases: 5. CDR1 SGHTA and CDR2 FQGNSA come from the germline V gene. There are 15 residues in the CDR3. The CDR3 DNA sequence: TGTGCCAGCAGCGAGGGACTAGCTAGCTCCTACGAGCAGTACTTC. It codes for CASSEGLASSYEQYF. Full variable domain (missing parts from reference TRBV7-2 and TRBJ2-7): GAGVSQSPSNKVTEKGKDVELRCDPISGHTALYWYRQSLGQGLEFLIYFQGNSAPDKSGLPSDRFSAERTGGSVSTLTIQRTQQEDSAVYLCASSEGLASSYEQYFGPGTRLTVT.

The V and J genes are TRBV7-6 and TRBJ1-4, with 9 nucleotides matching TRBD1. Germline CDR1 reads SGHVS; CDR2 reads FNYEAQ. The CDR3 has 15 residues. Germline trimming cut 5 bases from V and 4 bases from J; bases unmatched to any gene: 5. The CDR3 loop is CASSGQGRVNEKLFF. In nucleotides, the CDR3 is TGTGCCAGCAGCGGACAGGGGAGGGTTAATGAAAAACTGTTTTTT.

This rearrangement joins TRBV5-1 to TRBJ2-1, with 8 bases aligning to TRBD1. Germline CDR1 SGHRS, CDR2 YFSETQ. The CDR3 is 15 residues long. Losses at the gene ends were 0 bases for V and 5 bases for J; bases not matched to a gene: 4. CDR3 sequence: CASSLAWTGNNEQFF. CDR3 nucleotides: TGCGCCAGCAGCTTGGCCTGGACAGGGAACAATGAGCAGTTCTTC.

The genes are TRBV30 and TRBJ2-3; TRBD1 or TRBD2 may be the D gene (6 bases each). Germline CDR1 is GTSNPN and CDR2 is SVGIG (reference sequence). The CDR3 runs to 14 residues. V lost 0 bases to trimming and J lost 7 bases, with 14 bases between them. In DNA, the CDR3 is TGTGCCTGGAGTGTAATACAGGGACTTTATACGCAGTATTTT. The encoded protein is CAWSVIQGLYTQYF.

In its sample, this clone was seen a few times. V and J are TRBV4-3 and TRBJ2-7; 10 bases map to TRBD1. With 0 bases clipped from V and 2 bases from J, the junction kept 1 base outside the gene matches. From germline, CDR1 is LGHNA and CDR2 YSLEER. The CDR3 spans 15 residues. This chain's CDR3 is CASSQDGQGAYEQYF. Written as DNA, the CDR3 is TGCGCCAGCAGCCAAGACGGACAGGGGGCCTACGAGCAGTACTTC.

A remark on this clone: In the same sample, other DNA sequences code for this CDR3. The CDR3 nucleotides read TGTGCCTGGAGTCTCGCCAAAAACATTCAGTACTTC. Translating gives CAWSLAKNIQYF. The chain combines TRBV30 with TRBJ2-4; no clear D. Between the trimmed V and J ends, which lost 2 bases and 1 base, there was a span of 3 bases. The CDR3 has 12 residues. Germline-derived CDR1 and CDR2 are GTSNPN and SVGIG (reference sequence).

This clone has a single count. CDR3 protein: CASSLPGTAFYEQYF. The CDR3 DNA is TGTGCCAGCAGCTTACCCGGGACAGCATTCTACGAGCAGTACTTC. This sequence joins TRBV5-4 and TRBJ2-7, with 7 bases aligning to TRBD1. This CDR3 region has 15 residues. Per the germline V gene, CDR1 is SGHNT and CDR2 is YYREEE (reference sequence). With 2 bases clipped from V and 3 bases from J, the junction kept 8 bases outside the gene matches.

This clone was seen a handful of times. The DNA for the CDR3 is TGCAGCGTTGATCGGGACAGAATAAACTATGGCTACACCTTC. It codes for CSVDRDRINYGYTF. The J gene is TRBJ1-2, the V gene TRBV29-1; 7 bases line up with TRBD1. Germline V lookup: CDR1 SQVTM, CDR2 ANQGSEA. The CDR3 sequence is 14 residues long. The junction had 6 bases not matched to a gene; V was cut back by 3 bases and J by 2 bases.

The rearrangement links TRBV7-2 to TRBJ2-1; D unclear. V was trimmed by 4 bases and J by 2 bases, leaving 12 bases between them. The CDR3 loop spans 15 amino acids. Per the germline V gene, CDR1 is SGHTA and CDR2 is FQGNSA. DNA of the CDR3: TGTGCCAGCAGCTCCTTCCGGCGCCCCTACAATGAGCAGTTCTTC. It is translated as CASSSFRRPYNEQFF. The whole variable domain, filled in from reference TRBV7-2 and TRBJ2-1, reads GAGVSQSPSNKVTEKGKDVELRCDPISGHTALYWYRQSLGQGLEFLIYFQGNSAPDKSGLPSDRFSAERTGGSVSTLTIQRTQQEDSAVYLCASSSFRRPYNEQFFGPGTRLTVL.

V and J are TRBV28 and TRBJ2-7; the D gene is possibly TRBD1 (6 bases). The CDR3 runs 14 residues. V shed 6 bases and J shed 2 bases, with 14 bases lying between them. Germline V lookup: CDR1 MDHEN, CDR2 SYDVKM. The CDR3 nucleotides read TGTGCCAGCAGGTGGACAGTAAACCCCTACGAGCAGTACTTC. Translating it yields CASRWTVNPYEQYF. The whole variable domain, filled in from reference TRBV28 and TRBJ2-7, reads DVKVTQSSRYLVKRTGEKVFLECVQDMDHENMFWYRQDPGLGLRLIYFSYDVKMKEKGDIPEGYSVSREKKERFSLILESASTNQTSMYLCASRWTVNPYEQYFGPGTRLTVT.

The rearrangement links TRBV4-3 to TRBJ2-3, with D possibly called TRBD1 or TRBD2 (5 bases each). The CDR3 length is 14 residues. Trimming cost V 1 base and J 3 bases, with 8 bases left between them. Looked up from germline, CDR1 is LGHNA and CDR2 is YSLEER. This CDR3 reads CASSQGDLTDTQYF. As DNA, the CDR3 is TGCGCCAGCAGCCAAGGGGACCTAACAGATACGCAGTATTTT.

CDR3 sequence (DNA): TGTGCCAGCAGCTTAGATGAGACCCAGTACTTC. It yields the protein CASSLDETQYF. The chain combines TRBV7-9 with TRBJ2-5; D ambiguous. Trimming stripped 1 base from V and 5 bases from J, with 2 bases between. The germline V gene encodes CDR1 SEHNR and CDR2 FQNEAQ (reference sequence). The CDR3 runs to 11 residues.

The rearrangement links TRBV12-2 to TRBJ1-5. TRBV12-2 is a pseudogene. The CDR3 runs to 14 residues. The CDR3 DNA sequence: TGTGCAAGTCGTCTAGGGGAGACGAGTCAGCCCCAGCATTTT. This translates into CASRLGETSQPQHF.

The CDR3 DNA reads as TGTGCCAGCAGCCGAAAGTATGGACGGGGGGGCAAGACAGATACGCAGTATTTT. It specifies CASSRKYGRGGKTDTQYF. The genes are TRBV14 and TRBJ2-3; 8 bases align to TRBD2. Germline CDR1 and CDR2: SGHDN and FVKESK. The CDR3 consists of 18 residues. The trim removed 4 bases at V and 3 bases at J, leaving 15 bases unmatched.

V usage is TRBV25-1 and J usage is TRBJ1-2; a possible D gene is TRBD1 (6 bases). With 4 bases removed from V and 4 bases from J, the gap between germline ends came to 13 bases. This CDR3 spans 14 amino acids. The V gene's germline CDR1 is MGHDK and CDR2 SYGVNS. CDR3 sequence: CASSAAGQFYGYTF. CDR3 in DNA: TGTGCCAGCAGTGCCGCAGGACAGTTCTATGGCTACACCTTC.

The V and J genes are TRBV2 and TRBJ2-2; D could derive from TRBD1 or TRBD2 (6 bases each). V gave up 8 bases and J gave up 4 bases, with 14 bases separating them. This CDR3 comprises 14 residues. Germline assignment: CDR1 SNHLY and CDR2 FYNNEI. The CDR3 DNA reads TGTGCCAGCGTCGGGGGCGTGGCCACCGGGGAGCTGTTTTTT. Translating gives CASVGGVATGELFF.

V usage is TRBV18 and J usage is TRBJ1-5, with 8 bases fitting TRBD1. Germline V CDR1 and CDR2: KGHSH, LQKENI. Trimming cost V 3 bases and J 5 bases; bases outside gene matches: 3. This CDR3 contains 14 residues. This chain's CDR3 is CASSPLQGDQPQHF. The CDR3 DNA reads as TGTGCCAGCTCACCCCTACAGGGGGATCAGCCCCAGCATTTT.

This clone showed up just a few times. The V and J genes are TRBV18 and TRBJ2-3, with 9 bases identical to TRBD2. The germline CDR1 and CDR2 sequences are KGHSH and LQKENI. The V and J ends lost 1 base and 0 bases, in that order; junction bases with no gene match: 2. CDR3 length: 16 amino acids. CDR3 bases: TGTGCCAGCTCACCACTAGCGGGAGTTAGCACAGATACGCAGTATTTT. It translates to CASSPLAGVSTDTQYF.

The chain is built from TRBV5-1 and TRBJ2-7; D is perhaps TRBD1 (5 bases). The germline gives CDR1 SGHRS, CDR2 YFSETQ. This CDR3 contains 12 residues. V was clipped by 4 bases and J by 3 bases, with 8 bases between them. CDR3 residues: CASSETGYEQYF. CDR3 sequence (DNA): TGCGCCAGCAGCGAAACAGGCTACGAGCAGTACTTC.

This chain uses TRBV9 with TRBJ2-3, with no clear D. V was cut by 3 bases and J by 4 bases, with 12 bases left in between. This CDR3 spans 14 amino acids. Germline CDR1 SGDLS, CDR2 YYNGEE. CDR3 sequence: CASSGTGVADTQYF. CDR3 nucleotide sequence: TGTGCCAGCAGCGGGACCGGAGTGGCAGATACGCAGTATTTT.

This clone was detected a few times. The rearrangement uses TRBV18 and TRBJ2-2, with D uncertain. This CDR3 spans 13 amino acids. CDR1 KGHSH and CDR2 LQKENI come from the germline V gene. V dropped 2 bases and J dropped 4 bases, with 5 bases sitting between them. The CDR3 DNA is TGTGCCAGCTCACCAAGAAGCACCGGGGAGCTGTTTTTT. The encoded protein is CASSPRSTGELFF.

The J gene is TRBJ1-5, the V gene TRBV9; D is possibly TRBD1 (6 bases). The germline V and J ends were trimmed by 3 bases and 6 bases, with 10 bases remaining between them. CDR1 is SGDLS, CDR2 YYNGEE, per germline. The CDR3 has 13 residues. DNA of the CDR3: TGTGCCAGCAGCGAGAGGGGGTTTCAGCCCCAGCATTTT. It translates to CASSERGFQPQHF. Full variable domain (rest looked up from reference TRBV9 and TRBJ1-5): DSGVTQTPKHLITATGQRVTLRCSPRSGDLSVYWYQQSLDQGLQFLIQYYNGEERAKGNILERFSAQQFPDLHSELNLSSLELGDSALYFCASSERGFQPQHFGDGTRLSIL.